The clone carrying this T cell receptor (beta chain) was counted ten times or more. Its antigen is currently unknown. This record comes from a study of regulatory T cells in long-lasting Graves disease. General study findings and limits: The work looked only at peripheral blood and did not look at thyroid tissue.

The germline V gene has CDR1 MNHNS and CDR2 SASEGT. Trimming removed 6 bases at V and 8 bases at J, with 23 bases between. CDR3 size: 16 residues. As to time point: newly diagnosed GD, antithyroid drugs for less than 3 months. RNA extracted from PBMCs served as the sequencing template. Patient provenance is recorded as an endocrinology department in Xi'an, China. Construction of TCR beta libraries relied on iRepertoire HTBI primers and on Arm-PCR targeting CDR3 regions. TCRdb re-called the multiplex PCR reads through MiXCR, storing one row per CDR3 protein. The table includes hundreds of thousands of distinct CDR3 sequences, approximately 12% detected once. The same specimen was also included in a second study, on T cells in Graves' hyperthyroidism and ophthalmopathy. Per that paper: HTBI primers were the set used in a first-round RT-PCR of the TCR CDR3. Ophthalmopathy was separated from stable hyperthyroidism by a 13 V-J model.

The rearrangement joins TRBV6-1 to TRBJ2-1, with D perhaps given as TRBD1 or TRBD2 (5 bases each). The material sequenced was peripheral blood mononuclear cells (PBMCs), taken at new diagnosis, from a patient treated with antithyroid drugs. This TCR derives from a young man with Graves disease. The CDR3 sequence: CASRPGRTFALDEQFF. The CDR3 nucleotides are TGTGCCAGCAGGCCGGGACGGACCTTTGCCCTCGATGAGCAGTTCTTC.